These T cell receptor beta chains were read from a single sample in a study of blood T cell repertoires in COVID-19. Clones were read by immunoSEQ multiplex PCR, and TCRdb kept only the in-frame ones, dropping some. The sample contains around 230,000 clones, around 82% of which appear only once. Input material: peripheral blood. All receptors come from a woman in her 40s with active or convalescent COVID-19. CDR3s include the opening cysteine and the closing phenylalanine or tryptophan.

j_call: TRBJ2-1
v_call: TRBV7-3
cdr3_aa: CASSSTLASTYNEQFF

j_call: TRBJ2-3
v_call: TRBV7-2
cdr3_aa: CASSLDGRASTDTQYF

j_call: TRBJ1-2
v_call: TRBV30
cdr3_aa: CAWSQSQGGGYTF

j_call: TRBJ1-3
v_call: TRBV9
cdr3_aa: CASSGTPGNTIYF

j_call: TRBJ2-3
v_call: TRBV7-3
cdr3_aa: CASSSTSVDTQYF

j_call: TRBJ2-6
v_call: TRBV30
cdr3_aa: CAWSVGGSGANVLTF

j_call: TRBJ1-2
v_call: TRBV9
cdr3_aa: CASSSRTGGGYTF

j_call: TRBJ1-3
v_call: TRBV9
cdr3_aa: CASSVGLGSGNTIYF

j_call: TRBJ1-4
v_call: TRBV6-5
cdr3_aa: CASSSTGINEKLFF

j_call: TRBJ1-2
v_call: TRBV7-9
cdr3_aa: CASRPRADRGKGYTF

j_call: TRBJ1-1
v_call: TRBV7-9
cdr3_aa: CASSRQSSWTEAFF

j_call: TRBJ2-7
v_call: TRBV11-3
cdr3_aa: CASSSRGLAGTHKTYEQYF

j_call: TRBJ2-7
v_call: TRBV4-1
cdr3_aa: CASSQETHYEQYF

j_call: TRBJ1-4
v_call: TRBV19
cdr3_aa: CASSPRTGGGNEKLFF

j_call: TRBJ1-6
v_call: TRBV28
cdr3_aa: CASSPITGNSPLHF

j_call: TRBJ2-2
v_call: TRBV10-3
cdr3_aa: CAISGTARTGELFF

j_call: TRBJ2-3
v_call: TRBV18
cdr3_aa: CASSLGAGAESDTQYF

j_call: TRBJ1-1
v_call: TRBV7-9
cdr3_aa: CASSLGSFQGRNTEAFF

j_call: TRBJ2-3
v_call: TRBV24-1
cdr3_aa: CATKDRESTDTQYF

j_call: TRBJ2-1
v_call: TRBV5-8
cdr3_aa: CASSQGTNNNEQFF

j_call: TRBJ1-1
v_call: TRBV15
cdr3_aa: CATSRTSETEAFF

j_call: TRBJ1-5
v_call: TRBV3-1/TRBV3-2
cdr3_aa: CASSQDQGSQPQHF

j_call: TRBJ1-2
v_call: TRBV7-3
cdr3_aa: CASSTQASYGYTF

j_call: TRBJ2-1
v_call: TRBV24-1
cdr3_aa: CATSDLTGQGSYNEQFF

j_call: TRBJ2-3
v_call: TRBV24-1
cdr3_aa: CATGTASTDTQYF